The sequence of this TCR beta chain was determined in a study of blood T cell repertoires in COVID-19. In the study overall: T cells, B-cell-depleted T cells, or PBMCs supplied cDNA or gDNA.

The authors' processing: Using reference gene primer amplification, nucleated cell counts were estimated. The data were produced by immunoSEQ multiplex PCR, yet TCRdb's version contains in-frame clones alone and is incomplete. V, J and clone size were drawn from that table, and D and trimming were deduced from the DNA. The table records about 260,000 clones, around 87% of them present only once. Germline CDR1 SEHNR, CDR2 FQNEAQ (reference sequence). The CDR3 extends over 14 amino acids. Trimming pared 3 bases from V and 4 bases from J, leaving 12 bases between. The specimen was peripheral blood. The V and J genes are TRBV7-9 and TRBJ2-5; D possibly corresponds to TRBD2 (6 bases). This TCR was sampled from a woman in her forties who had recovered from COVID-19. The CDR3 protein is CASSLAGRGETQYF. The CDR3 bases are TGTGCCAGCAGCTTGGCAGGGCGGGGAGAGACCCAGTACTTC. Supplemented by reference TRBV7-9 and TRBJ2-5, the full variable domain reads DTGVSQNPRHKITKRGQNVTFRCDPISEHNRLYWYRQTLGQGPEFLTYFQNEAQLEKSRLLSDRFSAERPKGSFSTLEIQRTEQGDSAMYLCASSLAGRGETQYFGPGTRLLVL.